This TCR beta chain was found in a study of blood T cell repertoires in COVID-19. About the study: COVID-19 samples collected from the United States, Italy and Spain covered acute and convalescent phases.

TCRdb's table, derived via immunoSEQ multiplex PCR, lists solely in-frame clones and lacks some. The sample shows about 40,000 clones, more than 60% of them seen only once. V lost 4 bases and J lost 5; bases outside the gene matches: 9. From germline, CDR1 is LNHDA and CDR2 SQIVND (reference sequence). The CDR3 totals 15 residues. Specimen: peripheral blood. The chain links TRBV19 to TRBJ2-7, with 9 bases aligning to TRBD1. This sequence originates from a woman aged 70-85 years with acute or convalescent COVID-19. The CDR3, as DNA: TGTGCCAGTAGTACAGCCGGGACAGGGACGCACGAGCAGTACTTC. Its translation is CASSTAGTGTHEQYF.